Here is one T cell receptor (beta chain) with its context. Its antigen is not identified. Trimming removed 8 bases from V and 4 bases from J; junction bases left unmatched: 6. The CDR3 runs 14 residues. The germline V gene encodes CDR1 MNHEY and CDR2 SMNVEV (reference sequence). This sample is drawn from a study of T cell responses to AZD1222 COVID-19 vaccine. The method was immunoSEQ multiplex PCR; TCRdb's version includes in-frame clones alone and lacks a portion of them. The sample shows over 95,000 clones, roughly 90% of them seen only once. Findings and limits, study-wide: In a largely white British group with more females than males, clonal diversity was possibly underestimated.

The chain joins TRBV27 to TRBJ2-2; the match to TRBD2 covers 8 bases. This sample comprised peripheral blood, obtained on day 0 of AZD1222 vaccination. The TCR sequence derives from an adult in good health. The CDR3 region has the DNA TGTGCCAGCGTTACTAGCGGTGGCACCGGGGAGCTGTTTTTT. Amino acids: CASVTSGGTGELFF.